The 26 T cell receptor beta chains below all came from one sample that was sequenced in a study of cytomegalovirus exposure and HLA in healthy donors. With 60 Vbeta and 13 Jbeta primers, the PCR was carried out. Sequencing used immunoSEQ multiplex PCR; TCRdb keeps in-frame clones, though not all of them. Of 70,000 or so clones listed, around three quarters are singletons. Source material: PBMCs. These receptor sequences come from a man aged 18-30 years in good health and CMV-seropositive.

Only a few counts were recorded for this clone. V and J are TRBV6-1 and TRBJ1-3, with D hard to call. Germline CDR1 MNHNS, CDR2 SASEGT. This CDR3 contains 13 residues. V was shortened by 7 bases and J by 0 bases, with 7 bases between the two germline ends. This CDR3 reads CASTIVSGNTIYF. CDR3 coding DNA: TGTGCCAGCACCATAGTCTCTGGAAACACCATATATTTT.

The chain combines TRBV2 with TRBJ1-2; tentative D call: TRBD1 (5 bases). The V gene lost 2 bases and the J gene lost 3 bases, with 13 bases spanning the gap. This CDR3 has 15 amino acids. CDR1 and CDR2 (germline): SNHLY, FYNNEI. CDR3 nucleotides: TGTGCCAGCAGTGAAACGACAGCGGGATACTATGGCTACACCTTC. Amino acid sequence: CASSETTAGYYGYTF.

V is TRBV20-1 and J is TRBJ2-7; D gene unclear. The CDR3 runs 10 residues. The V end lost 0 bases, the J end lost 5 bases, and 2 bases lay between the germline ends. The germline gives CDR1 DFQATT, CDR2 SNEGSKA (reference sequence). The CDR3 nucleotides are TGCAGTGCTAGAGATAACGAGCAGTACTTC. The encoded protein is CSARDNEQYF.

This rearrangement joins TRBV7-2 to TRBJ1-4; D unresolved. This CDR3 is built from 17 residues. Trimming cost V 5 bases and J 8 bases, with 24 bases left between them. Germline assignment: CDR1 SGHTA and CDR2 FQGNSA. CDR3 nucleotide sequence: TGTGCCAGCAGCCGGAGGACGATCCAGAACACGGACGAAAAACTGTTTTTT. Protein product: CASSRRTIQNTDEKLFF.

V and J are TRBV10-3 and TRBJ2-1; D perhaps matches TRBD2 (6 bases). The CDR3 spans 16 residues. V dropped 6 bases and J dropped 5 bases, with 20 bases sitting between them. Germline lookup yields CDR1 ENHRY and CDR2 SYGVKD. CDR3 protein: CAIRVEAGLPHNEQFF. CDR3 DNA sequence: TGTGCCATCAGGGTAGAGGCGGGATTACCCCACAATGAGCAGTTCTTC.

This clone is a singleton in its sample. The rearrangement links TRBV30 to TRBJ1-5; TRBD1 agrees at 7 bases. CDR1 and CDR2 from the germline V gene are GTSNPN and SVGIG (reference sequence). The CDR3 loop spans 17 amino acids. With 3 bases clipped from V and 0 bases from J, the junction kept 11 bases outside the gene matches. CDR3 coding DNA: TGTGCCTGGAGCGGGGAGAGGGACAGCAATAGCAATCAGCCCCAGCATTTT. It yields the protein CAWSGERDSNSNQPQHF.

The chain joins TRBV2 to TRBJ1-4, with D unresolved. V gave up 8 bases and J gave up 5 bases, with 6 bases separating them. This CDR3 spans 11 amino acids. The germline gives CDR1 SNHLY, CDR2 FYNNEI. As DNA, the CDR3 is TGTGCCAGCGTAGAGAATGAAAAACTGTTTTTT. It encodes CASVENEKLFF. Full variable domain (missing parts from reference TRBV2 and TRBJ1-4): EPEVTQTPSHQVTQMGQEVILRCVPISNHLYFYWYRQILGQKVEFLVSFYNNEISEKSEIFDDQFSVERPDGSNFTLKIRSTKLEDSAMYFCASVENEKLFFGSGTQLSVL.

The V call is TRBV7-5, the J call TRBJ2-7; TRBD1 reflects the table's D call only, with no check against the DNA. TRBV7-5 constitutes a pseudogene. The CDR3 length is 14 residues. CDR3 sequence: CARSLRDSRREQYF. The DNA for the CDR3 is TGTGCCAGAAGCTTGAGGGACAGCCGGCGGGAGCAGTACTTC.

This clone showed up just once. The chain uses TRBV18 and TRBJ2-7; 11 nucleotides line up with TRBD1. V lost 3 bases and J lost 3; bases outside the gene matches: 1. This CDR3 comprises 14 residues. Germline V gives CDR1 KGHSH, CDR2 LQKENI. The CDR3 is CASSPGQGVYEQYF. The CDR3 nucleotides are TGTGCCAGCTCACCGGGACAGGGGGTCTACGAGCAGTACTTC.

The chain recombines TRBV25-1 with TRBJ1-1, with D tentatively TRBD1 (6 bases). Germline loops: CDR1 MGHDK, CDR2 SYGVNS. V was pared by 3 bases and J by 1 base, with 9 bases between. The CDR3 runs 14 residues. CDR3 loop: CASSERTENTEAFF. DNA for the CDR3: TGTGCCAGCAGTGAGCGGACAGAGAACACTGAAGCTTTCTTT. The complete variable domain, with remaining parts taken from reference TRBV25-1 and TRBJ1-1, reads EADIYQTPRYLVIGTGKKITLECSQTMGHDKMYWYQQDPGMELHLIHYSYGVNSTEKGDLSSESTVSRIRTEHFPLTLESARPSHTSQYLCASSERTENTEAFFGQGTRLTVV.

The V gene is TRBV30, the J gene TRBJ2-1; tentatively, D is TRBD2 (7 bases). This CDR3 region has 14 residues. V lost 5 bases to trimming and J lost 6 bases, with 17 bases between them. The germline V gene has CDR1 GTSNPN and CDR2 SVGIG (reference sequence). CDR3 bases: TGTGCCTGGGGGAGGGGCCTAGGGGGCAATGAGCAGTTCTTC. Amino acids: CAWGRGLGGNEQFF.

CDR3 amino acids: CASGEGAGEKLFF. The CDR3 coding sequence is TGTGCCAGCGGCGAGGGAGCTGGAGAAAAACTGTTTTTT. The V call is TRBV28, the J call TRBJ1-4; D uncertain. The CDR3 has 13 amino acids. Germline V gene data show CDR1 as MDHEN and CDR2 as SYDVKM. V dropped 8 bases and J dropped 8 bases, with 15 bases sitting between them.

The count of this clone is one. The chain uses TRBV5-1 and TRBJ1-4, with a weak D call TRBD1 (6 bases). The CDR3 length is 14 residues. V was cut by 0 bases and J by 5 bases, with 8 bases left in between. Germline lookup yields CDR1 SGHRS and CDR2 YFSETQ. This chain's CDR3 is CASSLGQENEKLFF. CDR3 nucleotide sequence: TGCGCCAGCAGCTTGGGACAGGAAAATGAAAAACTGTTTTTT.

V and J are TRBV9 and TRBJ1-2; perhaps TRBD1 as D (5 bases). Germline V gives CDR1 SGDLS, CDR2 YYNGEE. CDR3 length: 15 amino acids. V was clipped by 0 bases and J by 4 bases, with 13 bases between them. The CDR3 loop reads CASSVDGGVTYGYTF. As DNA, the CDR3 is TGTGCCAGCAGCGTAGACGGGGGGGTTACCTATGGCTACACCTTC.

The V and J genes are TRBV4-2 and TRBJ2-1; D not resolved. Trimming shortened V by 4 bases and J by 2 bases, and 9 bases separated the two germline ends. The CDR3 contains 14 residues. Germline V gene data show CDR1 as LGHNA and CDR2 as YNFKEQ. CDR3 nucleotide sequence: TGTGCCAGCAGCCGGGTCGACACCTACAATGAGCAGTTCTTC. It encodes CASSRVDTYNEQFF.

The V and J genes are TRBV2 and TRBJ2-7, with 8 bases identical to TRBD1. After removal of 7 bases from V and 1 base from J, the junction contained 3 bases not matched to a gene. The CDR3 extends over 13 amino acids. CDR1 is SNHLY and CDR2 is FYNNEI in the germline V gene. CDR3 residues: CASTGTGSYEQYF. CDR3 in DNA: TGTGCCAGCACCGGGACAGGATCCTACGAGCAGTACTTC.

This clone occurred a few times. The rearrangement joins TRBV10-3 to TRBJ2-1, with TRBD2 as a possible D gene (5 bases). Germline V CDR1 and CDR2: ENHRY, SYGVKD. Trimming cost V 3 bases and J 4 bases, with 13 bases left between them. CDR3 length: 15 residues. Here the CDR3 reads CAISERAAEYNEQFF. The DNA for the CDR3 is TGTGCCATCAGTGAACGAGCGGCGGAGTACAATGAGCAGTTCTTC.

This chain joins TRBV5-1 and TRBJ2-1; possible D gene TRBD1, 5 bases. This CDR3 spans 19 amino acids. V lost 5 bases, J lost 0 bases, and 24 bases lay in between. Looked up from germline, CDR1 is SGHRS and CDR2 is YFSETQ. In DNA, the CDR3 is TGCGCCAGCAGGGATATTACAGGTTTCGGCGACGACTCCTACAATGAGCAGTTCTTC. Amino acids: CASRDITGFGDDSYNEQFF.

The genes are TRBV5-1 and TRBJ2-7, with 8 bases identical to TRBD2. The length of the CDR3 is 19 residues. Germline trimming cut 0 bases from V and 0 bases from J; bases unmatched to any gene: 14. CDR1 and CDR2 from the germline V gene are SGHRS and YFSETQ. CDR3 protein: CASSLGFSPQRESSYEQYF. The CDR3, as DNA: TGCGCCAGCAGCTTGGGATTTAGTCCCCAGCGGGAGAGCTCCTACGAGCAGTACTTC.

This clone occurred a few times. V and J are TRBV10-3 and TRBJ1-6; maybe TRBD1 (5 bases). CDR1 is ENHRY, CDR2 SYGVKD, per germline. V was trimmed by 5 bases and J by 7 bases, leaving 12 bases between them. The CDR3 runs 14 residues. This chain's CDR3 is CAISKGQGNSPLHF. CDR3 bases: TGTGCCATCAGTAAAGGGCAGGGAAATTCACCCCTCCACTTT.

This clone was seen more than once but under ten times. The J gene is TRBJ1-1, the V gene TRBV6-5, with 8 bases matching TRBD1. The ends lost 2 bases at V and 6 bases at J; junction bases unmatched: 11. This CDR3 is built from 16 residues. Germline V CDR1 and CDR2: MNHEY, SVGAGI. CDR3 nucleotide sequence: TGTGCCAGCAGTTACACCTTAAACAGGGGGACGGCTGAAGCTTTCTTT. This sequence encodes CASSYTLNRGTAEAFF.

This sequence joins TRBV5-6 and TRBJ2-7, with 7 bases matching TRBD1. With V trimmed by 4 bases and J by 2 bases, 9 bases remained unmatched. There are 15 residues in the CDR3. Germline V gene data show CDR1 as SGHDT and CDR2 as YYEEEE. CDR3: CASSLTGTAPYEQYF. CDR3 nucleotides: TGTGCCAGCAGCCTAACCGGGACAGCTCCCTACGAGCAGTACTTC.

The CDR3 loop is CAWSVKGGKDTQYF. The CDR3 DNA sequence: TGTGCCTGGAGTGTAAAGGGGGGGAAAGATACGCAGTATTTT. The V call is TRBV30, the J call TRBJ2-3; the D gene is possibly TRBD2 (7 bases). The V end was cut by 0 bases, the J end by 5 bases, with 12 bases between. Germline V gives CDR1 GTSNPN, CDR2 SVGIG (reference sequence). The CDR3 totals 14 residues.

This clone was seen a few times. This CDR3 reads CASRNRGQVRNTEAFF. The CDR3 DNA follows: TGTGCAAGTCGTAACAGGGGGCAGGTTAGGAACACTGAAGCTTTCTTT. The chain carries TRBV12-2 and TRBJ1-1; no DNA check was done on the table's D call, TRBD1. TRBV12-2 is a documented pseudogene. The CDR3 is made up of 16 amino acids.

This chain joins TRBV4-1 and TRBJ2-3; 8 bases match TRBD2. J was trimmed by 5 bases and V by 7 bases; bases with no gene match: 11. Germline-derived CDR1 and CDR2 are MGHRA and YSYEKL. The length of the CDR3 is 15 residues. CDR3 DNA sequence: TGCGCCAGCAACTCGTATAGCGGGGCAGAAGATACGCAGTATTTT. This gives the protein CASNSYSGAEDTQYF.

This sequence joins TRBV10-3 and TRBJ2-1; 7 positions agree with TRBD1. The germline CDR1 and CDR2 sequences are ENHRY and SYGVKD. The length of the CDR3 is 15 residues. Trimming removed 6 bases from V and 2 bases from J; junction bases left unmatched: 7. The CDR3 here is CAIRRGQGTYNEQFF. The CDR3, as DNA: TGTGCCATCAGGAGGGGGCAGGGGACCTACAATGAGCAGTTCTTC.